Below are 3 T cell receptor beta chains sequenced from a single sample in a study of blood T cells in healthy people across ages (dated by TCRdb to the mid-2010s). Libraries were built with 5' RACE. Instrument on record: Illumina HiSeq 2500. A second PCR of roughly 7 to 11 cycles was run with a J-beta primer mix and a sample-barcoded 5' primer. TCRdb itself trimmed the public reads at Q25 with fastp, ran MiXCR and retained productive beta chains. Each entry is one CDR3 protein sequence, shown with its most common DNA and genes. Counted in this sample were 500,000 to 600,000 distinct CDR3 sequences; approximately 30% of them appeared once. The ten largest clones add up to about a fifth of the sample. The specimen was blood. Receptors were obtained from a woman between 65 and 79 years old in good health.

This clonotype was detected ten times or more. V is TRBV29-1 and J is TRBJ2-7; 7 nucleotides agree with TRBD1. CDR3 length: 14 residues. V lost 6 bases to trimming and J lost 2 bases; unmatched junction nucleotides: 10. Germline V CDR1 and CDR2: SQVTM, ANQGSEA. The CDR3 sequence is CSVALTGSPYEQYF. The CDR3 DNA sequence: TGCAGCGTCGCCTTGACAGGGAGCCCCTACGAGCAGTACTTC.

This clonotype was observed many times. This chain links TRBV20-1 with TRBJ2-4, with D possibly matching TRBD1 (5 bases). From germline, CDR1 is DFQATT and CDR2 SNEGSKA (reference sequence). This CDR3 comprises 12 residues. The germline V and J ends were trimmed by 4 bases and 7 bases, with 11 bases remaining between them. CDR3 sequence (DNA): TGCAGTGCTATACCCAGGGCCAACATTCAGTACTTC. Its protein product is CSAIPRANIQYF.

This clonotype was seen a handful of times. The gene calls are TRBV18 and TRBJ2-5; D is uncertain. The better agreement between TRBJ2-1 and the DNA end casts doubt on the J call. There are 12 residues in the CDR3. Germline assignment: CDR1 KGHSH and CDR2 LQKENI. The CDR3 DNA reads as TGTGCCAGCTCACCACCTAGCAATGAGCAGTTCTTC. Its translation: CASSPPSNEQFF.